This T cell receptor (beta chain) was identified in a study of blood T cell repertoires in COVID-19. Authors' methods: Nucleated cell counts were estimated from reference gene primer amplification. The assay was immunoSEQ multiplex PCR, and TCRdb's table has in-frame clones only and misses some. That table furnishes V, J and clone size, whereas the DNA furnished D and trimming. Of fewer than 150,000 clones listed, 75% to 90% are singletons. Between the trimmed V and J ends, which lost 2 bases and 0 bases, there was a span of 8 bases. This CDR3 is built from 15 residues. CDR1 and CDR2 (germline): SGDLS, YYNGEE.

Sequencing used PBMCs or T cells enriched from blood (not recorded which). The source of this sequence is a man aged 50 or older in a cohort exposed to, infected with or recovered from COVID-19 (not recorded which). V and J are TRBV9 and TRBJ2-2; D possibly corresponds to TRBD1 (5 bases). The CDR3 protein is CASSVQGSNTGELFF. The DNA for the CDR3 is TGTGCCAGCAGCGTCCAGGGATCGAACACCGGGGAGCTGTTTTTT.